This TCR beta chain was retrieved from a study of blood T cell repertoires in COVID-19. Study at large: The cDNA or gDNA used as material had been derived from T cells, B-cell-depleted T cells, or PBMCs.

Across about two dozen US areas, participants ranged in age from about 18 to 90 years. The study recruited exposed participants who had met a COVID-19 case within 2 weeks before entry. Original data processing: Estimation of nucleated cell counts was performed using reference gene primer amplification. Repertoires were generated with immunoSEQ multiplex PCR, while TCRdb's copy carries only in-frame clones and drops some. The DNA was the basis for D and trimming; V, J and clone size are from that table. This sample carries 260,000 or so clones, about 80% of them seen once, and the ten largest clones take about 3.9%. The trim removed 4 bases at V and 3 bases at J, leaving 11 bases unmatched. CDR3 length equals 16 residues.

The clonotype was recovered from a woman between 35 and 50 years old who had been exposed to COVID-19. The chain couples TRBV5-3 to TRBJ2-7, with TRBD1 matching over 9 bases. TRBV5-3 is labeled an ORF, and its function is uncertain. Sequences were obtained from PBMCs or T cells enriched from blood (not recorded which). CDR3 coding DNA: TGTGCCAGAAGCCATACGACCCCGGGACAGGGCTACGAGCAGTACTTC. Residues: CARSHTTPGQGYEQYF.